The TCR beta chain under discussion was sequenced for a study of siplizumab effects on memory and regulatory T cells. General study points: Siplizumab significantly lowered the alloreactive sequences that could be traced to unstimulated CD4+ memory cells. Alloreactive CD4+ clones that could be mapped were on average about 74% Treg-derived with siplizumab, against roughly 27% in controls.

On this clone: What it binds is not known.

V gave up 6 bases and J gave up 4 bases, with 12 bases separating them. The CDR3 covers 14 residues. Germline CDR1 and CDR2: MNHEY and SVGAGI. It was approximately 99,000 TCR templates that were assayed per sample. Sequencing used immunoSEQ multiplex PCR; TCRdb keeps in-frame clones, though not all of them. The data show 100,000 to 120,000 clones, with around 93% seen just once and approximately 0.32% held by the top ten. The origin of this receptor is a human donor in good health. This sequence joins TRBV6-5 and TRBJ2-2; weak D call: TRBD1 (6 bases). The material sequenced was CD4+ T cells sorted from blood. The CDR3 reads CASSRDTFTGELFF. CDR3 bases: TGTGCCAGCAGCCGGGACACTTTCACCGGGGAGCTGTTTTTT.